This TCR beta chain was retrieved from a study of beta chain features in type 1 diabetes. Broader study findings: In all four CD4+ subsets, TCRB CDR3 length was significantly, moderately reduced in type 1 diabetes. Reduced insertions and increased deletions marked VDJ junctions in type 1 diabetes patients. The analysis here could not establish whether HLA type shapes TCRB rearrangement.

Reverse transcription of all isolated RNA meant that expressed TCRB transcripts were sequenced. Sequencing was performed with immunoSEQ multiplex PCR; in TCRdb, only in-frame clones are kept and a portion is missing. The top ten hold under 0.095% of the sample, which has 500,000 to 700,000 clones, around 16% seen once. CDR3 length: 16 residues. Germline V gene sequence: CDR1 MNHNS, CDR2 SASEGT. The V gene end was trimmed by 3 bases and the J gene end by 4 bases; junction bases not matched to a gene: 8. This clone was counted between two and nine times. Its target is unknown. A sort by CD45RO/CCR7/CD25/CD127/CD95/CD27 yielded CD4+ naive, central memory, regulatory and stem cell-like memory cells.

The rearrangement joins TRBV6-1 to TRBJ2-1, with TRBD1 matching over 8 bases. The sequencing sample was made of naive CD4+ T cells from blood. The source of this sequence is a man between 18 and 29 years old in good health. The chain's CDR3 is CASSERRTGRYNEQFF. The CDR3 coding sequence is TGTGCCAGCAGTGAGAGACGGACAGGGCGATACAATGAGCAGTTCTTC.